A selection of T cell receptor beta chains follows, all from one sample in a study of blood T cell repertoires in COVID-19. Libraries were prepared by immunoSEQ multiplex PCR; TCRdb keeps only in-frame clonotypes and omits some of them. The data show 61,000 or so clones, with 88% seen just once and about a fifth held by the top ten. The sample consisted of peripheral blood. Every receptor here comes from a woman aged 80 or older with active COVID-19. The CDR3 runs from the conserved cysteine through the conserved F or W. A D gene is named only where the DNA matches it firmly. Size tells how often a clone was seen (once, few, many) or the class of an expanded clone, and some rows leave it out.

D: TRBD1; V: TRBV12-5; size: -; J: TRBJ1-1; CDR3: CASGPDRAGTEAFF; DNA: TGTGCTAGTGGTCCGGACAGGGCGGGGACTGAAGCTTTCTTT
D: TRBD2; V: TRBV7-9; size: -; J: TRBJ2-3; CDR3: CASSLQYRLAGTDTQYF; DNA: TGTGCCAGCAGCTTACAGTACCGGCTAGCGGGCACAGATACGCAGTATTTT
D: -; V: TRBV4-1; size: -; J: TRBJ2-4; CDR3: CASSLRDKNIQYF; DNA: TGCGCCAGCAGCCTACGGGACAAAAACATTCAGTACTTC
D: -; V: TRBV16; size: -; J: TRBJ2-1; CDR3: CASSQSGAGEQFF; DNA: TGTGCCAGCAGCCAATCTGGGGCCGGTGAGCAGTTCTTC
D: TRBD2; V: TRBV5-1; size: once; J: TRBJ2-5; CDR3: CASSLIGLAGAKETQYF; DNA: TGCGCCAGCAGCTTGATAGGACTAGCGGGGGCCAAAGAGACCCAGTACTTC
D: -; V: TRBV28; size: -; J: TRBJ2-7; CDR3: CATKTRRTYEQYF; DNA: TGTGCCACAAAAACGCGGAGAACCTACGAGCAGTACTTC
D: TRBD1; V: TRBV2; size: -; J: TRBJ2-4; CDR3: CASSDQGVRFF; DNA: TGTGCCAGCAGCGATCAGGGGGTTCGGTTCTTC
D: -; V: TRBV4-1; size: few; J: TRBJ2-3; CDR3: CASSQGQSEADTQYF; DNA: TGCGCCAGCAGCCAAGGGCAGTCAGAGGCAGATACGCAGTATTTT
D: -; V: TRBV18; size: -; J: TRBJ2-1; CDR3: CASSPAGANNEQFF; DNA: TGTGCCAGCTCACCAGCGGGGGCGAACAATGAGCAGTTCTTC
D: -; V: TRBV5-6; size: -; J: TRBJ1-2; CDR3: CASSWSNYGYTF; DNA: TGTGCCAGCAGCTGGAGTAACTATGGCTACACCTTC
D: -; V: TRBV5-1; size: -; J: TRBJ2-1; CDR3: CASSFRDSRNEQFF; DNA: TGCGCCAGCAGCTTTCGGGACTCAAGAAATGAGCAGTTCTTC
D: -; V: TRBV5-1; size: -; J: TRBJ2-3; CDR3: CATSLDVGTDTQYF; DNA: TGCGCCACTTCACTAGATGTAGGCACAGATACGCAGTATTTT
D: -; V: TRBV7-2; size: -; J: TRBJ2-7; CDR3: CASSSLNYEQYF; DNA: TGTGCCAGCAGCTCCCTTAACTACGAGCAGTACTTC
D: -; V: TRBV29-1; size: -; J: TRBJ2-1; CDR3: CSVDSLPYNEQFF; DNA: TGCAGCGTTGATTCACTACCCTACAATGAGCAGTTCTTC
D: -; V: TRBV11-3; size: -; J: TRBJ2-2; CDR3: CASSLDSRGGTGELFF; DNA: TGTGCCAGCAGCTTAGATAGCCGCGGCGGGACCGGGGAGCTGTTTTTT
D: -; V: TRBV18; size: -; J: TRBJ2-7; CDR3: CASSPRNGVSNEQYF; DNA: TGTGCCAGCTCACCAAGGAACGGGGTTAGTAACGAGCAGTACTTC
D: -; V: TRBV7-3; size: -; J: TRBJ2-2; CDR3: CASSRYTGELFF; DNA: TGTGCCAGCAGTCGGTACACCGGGGAGCTGTTTTTT
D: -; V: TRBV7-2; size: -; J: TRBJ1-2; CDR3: CASSQQGGKDCTF; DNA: TGTGCCAGCAGCCAACAGGGTGGGAAGGACTGCACCTTC
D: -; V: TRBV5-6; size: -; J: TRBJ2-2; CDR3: CASSLVLGWGELFF; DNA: TGTGCCAGCAGCTTGGTATTGGGCTGGGGGGAGCTGTTTTTT
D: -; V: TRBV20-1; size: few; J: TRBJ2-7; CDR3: CSAGSYEQYF; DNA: TGCAGCGCCGGGTCCTACGAGCAGTACTTC
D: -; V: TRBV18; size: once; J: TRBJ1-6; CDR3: CASSATGSSSYNSPLHF; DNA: TGTGCCAGCTCAGCGACAGGTTCTAGCTCCTATAATTCACCCCTCCACTTT
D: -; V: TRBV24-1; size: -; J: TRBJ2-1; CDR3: CATSGGQNEQFF; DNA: TGTGCCACGTCAGGGGGGCAAAATGAGCAGTTCTTC
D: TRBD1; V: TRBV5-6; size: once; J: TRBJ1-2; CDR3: CASSVPGTGDGYTF; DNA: TGTGCCAGCAGCGTACCCGGGACAGGGGACGGCTACACCTTC
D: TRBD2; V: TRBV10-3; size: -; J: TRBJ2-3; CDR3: CAISASGDTQYF; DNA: TGTGCCATCAGTGCTAGCGGAGATACGCAGTATTTT
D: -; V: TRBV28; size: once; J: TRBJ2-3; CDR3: CASSLAPGIVDTQYF; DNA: TGTGCCAGCAGTTTAGCCCCAGGGATAGTAGATACGCAGTATTTT
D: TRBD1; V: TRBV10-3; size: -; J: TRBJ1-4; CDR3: CAISESTGEDNEKLFF; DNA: TGTGCCATCAGTGAGTCAACAGGGGAAGATAATGAAAAACTGTTTTTT